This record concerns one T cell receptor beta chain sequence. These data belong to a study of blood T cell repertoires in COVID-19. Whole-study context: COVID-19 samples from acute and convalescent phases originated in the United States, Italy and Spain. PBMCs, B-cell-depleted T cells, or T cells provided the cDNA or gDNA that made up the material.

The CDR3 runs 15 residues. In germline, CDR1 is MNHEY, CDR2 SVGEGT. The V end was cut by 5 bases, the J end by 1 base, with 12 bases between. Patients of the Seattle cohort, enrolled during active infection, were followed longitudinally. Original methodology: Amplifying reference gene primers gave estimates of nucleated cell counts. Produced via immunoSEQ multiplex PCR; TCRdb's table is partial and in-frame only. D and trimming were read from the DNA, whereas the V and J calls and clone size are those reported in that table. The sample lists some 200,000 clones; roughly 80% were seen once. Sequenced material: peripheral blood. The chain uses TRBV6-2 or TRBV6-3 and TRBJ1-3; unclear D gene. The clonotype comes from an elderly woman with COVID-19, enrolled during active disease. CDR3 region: CASSRVAGSGNTIYF. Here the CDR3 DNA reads TGTGCCAGCAGTAGGGTCGCGGGATCTGGAAACACCATATATTTT.